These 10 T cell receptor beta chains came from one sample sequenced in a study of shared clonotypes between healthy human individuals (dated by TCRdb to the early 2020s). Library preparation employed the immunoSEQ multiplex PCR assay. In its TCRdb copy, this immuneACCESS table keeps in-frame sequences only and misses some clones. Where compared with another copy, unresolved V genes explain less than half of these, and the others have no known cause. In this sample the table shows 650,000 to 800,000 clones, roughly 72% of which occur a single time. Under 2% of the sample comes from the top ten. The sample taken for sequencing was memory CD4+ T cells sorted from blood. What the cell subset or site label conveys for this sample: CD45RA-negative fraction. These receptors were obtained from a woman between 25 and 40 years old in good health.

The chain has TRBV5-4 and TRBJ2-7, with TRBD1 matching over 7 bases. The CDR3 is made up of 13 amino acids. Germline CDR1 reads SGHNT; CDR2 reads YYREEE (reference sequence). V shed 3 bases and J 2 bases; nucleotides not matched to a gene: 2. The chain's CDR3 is CASSWDRAYEQYF. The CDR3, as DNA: TGTGCCAGCAGCTGGGACAGAGCCTACGAGCAGTACTTC.

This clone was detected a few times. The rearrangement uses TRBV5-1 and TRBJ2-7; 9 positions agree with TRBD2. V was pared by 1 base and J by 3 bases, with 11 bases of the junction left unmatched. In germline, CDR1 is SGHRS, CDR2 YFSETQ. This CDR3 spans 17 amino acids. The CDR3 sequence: CASSLIAGGGDLYEQYF. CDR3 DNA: TGCGCCAGCAGCTTGATTGCGGGAGGGGGTGATCTCTACGAGCAGTACTTC.

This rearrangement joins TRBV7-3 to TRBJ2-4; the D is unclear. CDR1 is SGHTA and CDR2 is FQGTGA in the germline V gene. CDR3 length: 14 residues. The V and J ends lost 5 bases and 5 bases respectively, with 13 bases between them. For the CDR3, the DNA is TGTGCCAGCAGCCCCCATGCTGGCGAAAACATTCAGTACTTC. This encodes CASSPHAGENIQYF.

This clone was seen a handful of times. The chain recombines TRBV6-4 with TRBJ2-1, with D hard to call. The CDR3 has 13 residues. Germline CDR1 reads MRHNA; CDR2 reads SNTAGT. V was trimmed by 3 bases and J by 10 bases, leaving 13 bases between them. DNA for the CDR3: TGTGCCAGCAGTGATCGCCTGCTAGGGGAGCAGTTCTTC. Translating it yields CASSDRLLGEQFF.

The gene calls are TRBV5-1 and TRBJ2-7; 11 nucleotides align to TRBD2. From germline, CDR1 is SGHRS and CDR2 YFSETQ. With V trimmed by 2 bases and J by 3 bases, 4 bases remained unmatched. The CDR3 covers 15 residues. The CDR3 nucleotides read TGCGCCAGCAGCTTTACTAGCGGGAGAGGCTACGAGCAGTACTTC. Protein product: CASSFTSGRGYEQYF.

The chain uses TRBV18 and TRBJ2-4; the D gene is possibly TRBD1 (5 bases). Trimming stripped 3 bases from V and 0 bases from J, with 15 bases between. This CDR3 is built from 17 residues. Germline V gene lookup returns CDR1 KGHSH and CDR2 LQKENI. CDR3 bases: TGTGCCAGCTCACCGACTCATACAGGAAAAGCCAAAAACATTCAGTACTTC. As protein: CASSPTHTGKAKNIQYF.

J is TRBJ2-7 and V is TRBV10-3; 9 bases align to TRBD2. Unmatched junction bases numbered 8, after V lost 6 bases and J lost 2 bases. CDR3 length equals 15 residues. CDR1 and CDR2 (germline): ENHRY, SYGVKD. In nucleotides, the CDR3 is TGTGCCATCAGCGGACTAGCGAGTGGGGCCTACGAGCAGTACTTC. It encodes CAISGLASGAYEQYF.

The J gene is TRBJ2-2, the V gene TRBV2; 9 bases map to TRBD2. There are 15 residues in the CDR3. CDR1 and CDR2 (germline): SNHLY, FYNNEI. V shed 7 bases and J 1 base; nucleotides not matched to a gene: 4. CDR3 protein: CASISGRLNTGELFF. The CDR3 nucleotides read TGTGCCAGCATTAGCGGGAGACTGAACACCGGGGAGCTGTTTTTT.

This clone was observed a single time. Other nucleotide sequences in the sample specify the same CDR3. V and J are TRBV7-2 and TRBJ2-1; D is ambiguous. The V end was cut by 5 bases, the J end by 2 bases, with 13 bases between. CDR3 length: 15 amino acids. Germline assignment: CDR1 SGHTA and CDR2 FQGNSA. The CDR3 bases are TGTGCCAGCAGCCTAGGAAGTAGGGCCTACAATGAGCAGTTCTTC. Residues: CASSLGSRAYNEQFF.

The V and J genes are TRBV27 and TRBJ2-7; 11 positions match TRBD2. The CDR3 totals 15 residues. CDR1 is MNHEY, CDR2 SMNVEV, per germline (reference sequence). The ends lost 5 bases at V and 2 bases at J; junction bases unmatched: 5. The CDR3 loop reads CASSRTSGSTYEQYF. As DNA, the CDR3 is TGTGCCAGCAGTCGGACTAGCGGGTCGACCTACGAGCAGTACTTC.